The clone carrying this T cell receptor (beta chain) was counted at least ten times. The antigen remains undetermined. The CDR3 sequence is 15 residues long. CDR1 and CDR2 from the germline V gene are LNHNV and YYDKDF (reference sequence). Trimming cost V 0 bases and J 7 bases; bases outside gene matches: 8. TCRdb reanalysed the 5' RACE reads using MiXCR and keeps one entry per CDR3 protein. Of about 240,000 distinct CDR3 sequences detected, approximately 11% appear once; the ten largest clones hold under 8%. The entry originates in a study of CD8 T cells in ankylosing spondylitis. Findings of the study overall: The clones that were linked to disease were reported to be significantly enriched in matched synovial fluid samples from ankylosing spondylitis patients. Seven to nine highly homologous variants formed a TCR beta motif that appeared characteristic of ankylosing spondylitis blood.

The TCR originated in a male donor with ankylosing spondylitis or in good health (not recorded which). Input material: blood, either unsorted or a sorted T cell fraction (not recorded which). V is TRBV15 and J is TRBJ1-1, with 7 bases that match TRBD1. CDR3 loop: CATSRDGQGVYEAFF. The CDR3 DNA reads TGTGCCACCAGCAGAGATGGGCAGGGGGTTTATGAAGCTTTCTTT.